This is a list of T cell receptor beta chains from one sample in a study of blood T cell repertoires in COVID-19. Clones were read by immunoSEQ multiplex PCR, and TCRdb kept only the in-frame ones, dropping some. The repertoire holds about 36,000 clones, with approximately 91% as singletons. The material sequenced was peripheral blood. Source of these receptors: a human donor in a cohort sampled during active COVID-19. Both conserved end residues are part of each CDR3. D genes are given only for firm matches. Size is omitted from some rows. Given values are once, few, many or a class for expanded clones.

clone size	V gene	D gene	J gene	CDR3 protein	CDR3 DNA
few	TRBV18	.	TRBJ1-2	CASSELPTAYGYTF	TGTGCCAGCTCCGAGCTTCCGACAGCCTATGGCTACACCTTC
.	TRBV3-1/TRBV3-2	.	TRBJ2-7	CASSQDTSGNEQYF	TGTGCCAGCAGCCAAGATACCAGTGGCAACGAGCAGTACTTC
.	TRBV27	TRBD1	TRBJ1-2	CASSPGQGHYGYTF	TGTGCCAGCAGCCCCGGACAGGGACACTATGGCTACACCTTC
.	TRBV20-1	.	TRBJ1-6	CSASGGQRAYYNSPLHF	TGCAGTGCTAGTGGGGGGCAGAGGGCTTATTATAATTCACCCCTCCACTTT
few	TRBV9	TRBD2	TRBJ2-2	CASSDGLAGFQEAGELFF	TGTGCCAGCAGCGACGGACTAGCGGGGTTTCAGGAGGCCGGGGAGCTGTTTTTT
.	TRBV5-1	TRBD1	TRBJ1-4	CASSLGQGRNEKLFF	TGCGCCAGCAGCTTGGGACAGGGCCGAAATGAAAAACTGTTTTTT
.	TRBV7-9	TRBD1	TRBJ2-4	CASRAGQGENIQYF	TGTGCCAGCAGAGCGGGACAGGGGGAAAACATTCAGTACTTC
.	TRBV2	.	TRBJ1-1	CASSDDRGRAEAFF	TGTGCCAGCAGTGATGATAGGGGCCGCGCTGAAGCTTTCTTT
medium-sized	TRBV27	TRBD1	TRBJ2-2	CASSQAPGTGGGGELFF	TGTGCCAGCAGCCAAGCCCCCGGGACAGGGGGTGGCGGGGAGCTGTTTTTT
.	TRBV6-1	.	TRBJ1-5	CASSEGAGAQPQHF	TGTGCCAGCAGTGAGGGGGCAGGAGCCCAGCCCCAGCATTTT
.	TRBV9	TRBD1	TRBJ1-6	CASSVEQGARNSPLHF	TGTGCCAGCAGCGTAGAACAGGGGGCGAGGAATTCACCCCTCCACTTT
.	TRBV14	TRBD1	TRBJ2-1	CASSHLPGQGVNEQFF	TGTGCCAGCAGCCATCTACCGGGACAGGGGGTAAATGAGCAGTTCTTC
.	TRBV6-4	TRBD2	TRBJ2-4	CASSDSARGGNIQYF	TGTGCCAGCAGTGACTCGGCGCGGGGGGGAAACATTCAGTACTTC
.	TRBV1	.	TRBJ2-7	CTSSQDRGSRHEQYF	TGCACCAGCAGCCAAGATCGAGGTAGCCGGCACGAGCAGTACTTC
once	TRBV6-5	.	TRBJ1-1	CASSPFSRGNTEAFF	TGTGCCAGCAGTCCCTTTTCGCGAGGAAACACTGAAGCTTTCTTT
.	TRBV9	TRBD2	TRBJ2-3	CASSIRGGLTDTQYF	TGTGCCAGCAGCATTCGGGGGGGCCTTACAGATACGCAGTATTTT